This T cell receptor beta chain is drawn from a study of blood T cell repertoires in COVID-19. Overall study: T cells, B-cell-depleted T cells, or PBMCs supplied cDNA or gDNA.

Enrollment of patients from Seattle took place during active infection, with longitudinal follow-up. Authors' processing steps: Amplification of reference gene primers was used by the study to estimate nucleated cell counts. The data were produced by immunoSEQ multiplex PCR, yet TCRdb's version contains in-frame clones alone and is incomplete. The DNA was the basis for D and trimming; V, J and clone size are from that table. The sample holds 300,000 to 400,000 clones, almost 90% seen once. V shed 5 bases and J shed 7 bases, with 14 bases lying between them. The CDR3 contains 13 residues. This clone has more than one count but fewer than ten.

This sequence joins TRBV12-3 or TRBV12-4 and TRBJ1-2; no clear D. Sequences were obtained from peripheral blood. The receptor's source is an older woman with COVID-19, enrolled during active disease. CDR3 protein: CASSPTVPGGYTF. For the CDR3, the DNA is TGTGCCAGCAGTCCTACCGTTCCGGGTGGCTACACCTTC.